The 30 T cell receptor beta chains in this list originate from one sample, sequenced in a study of a mutant IDH1 vaccine in newly diagnosed glioma. The antigens of these receptors remain unknown. As for time point: week 11, during vaccination. The investigators gave 300 ug of mutant IDH1 20-mer peptide in each vaccine dose, together with topical imiquimod. Profiled with immunoSEQ multiplex PCR; TCRdb holds only in-frame clones, not every one. This sample carries about 52,000 clones, over 75% of them seen once, and the ten largest clones take approximately 2.5%. The material sequenced was PBMCs, taken from a glioma patient whose treatment included an IDH1 peptide vaccine. These receptors originate from a man aged 45-60 years with glioma.

This sequence joins TRBV14 and TRBJ2-7; 9 nucleotides align to TRBD1. The germline gives CDR1 SGHDN, CDR2 FVKESK. This CDR3 is 16 amino acids long. The V gene end was trimmed by 4 bases and the J gene end by 2 bases; junction bases not matched to a gene: 9. CDR3 sequence (DNA): TGTGCCAGCAGCCGGGGGACAGGGAATGTCGCCTACGAGCAGTACTTC. It translates to CASSRGTGNVAYEQYF. The entire variable domain, with the rest obtained from reference TRBV14 and TRBJ2-7, is as follows: EAGVTQFPSHSVIEKGQTVTLRCDPISGHDNLYWYRRVMGKEIKFLLHFVKESKQDESGMPNNRFLAERTGGTYSTLKVQPAELEDSGVYFCASSRGTGNVAYEQYFGPGTRLTVT.

This clone was observed a single time. The chain couples TRBV19 to TRBJ2-7; the D gene is possibly TRBD1 (5 bases). The CDR3 is 13 amino acids. Germline V gene lookup returns CDR1 LNHDA and CDR2 SQIVND (reference sequence). V dropped 3 bases and J dropped 2 bases, with 8 bases sitting between them. This CDR3 is CASSIRQTYEQYF. The CDR3 DNA reads as TGTGCCAGTAGTATTCGACAGACCTACGAGCAGTACTTC.

This clone was detected only a few times. The rearrangement links TRBV7-2 to TRBJ1-5; unclear D gene. The CDR3 totals 13 residues. CDR1 and CDR2 from the germline V gene are SGHTA and FQGNSA. V shed 6 bases and J shed 0 bases, with 6 bases lying between them. The CDR3 loop is CASRSNSNQPQHF. Written as DNA, the CDR3 is TGTGCCAGCAGATCTAATAGCAATCAGCCCCAGCATTTT.

V is TRBV6-6 and J is TRBJ2-5, with D maybe TRBD1 (5 bases). CDR1 MNHNY and CDR2 SVGAGI come from the germline V gene (reference sequence). The CDR3 is made up of 13 amino acids. V lost 8 bases, J lost 5 bases, and 15 bases lay in between. CDR3 bases: TGTGCCAGCGAAGACAGTGCGGTCGAGACCCAGTACTTC. Translation gives CASEDSAVETQYF.

The chain links TRBV4-1 to TRBJ1-2; TRBD1 agrees at 7 bases. The V segment lost 1 base and the J segment 7 bases; nucleotides outside the gene matches: 6. Germline CDR1 reads MGHRA; CDR2 reads YSYEKL. CDR3 size: 14 residues. This chain's CDR3 is CASSQVQGMRGYTF. The CDR3 DNA sequence: TGCGCCAGCAGCCAAGTACAGGGGATGCGTGGCTACACCTTC.

This chain links TRBV13 with TRBJ2-1; 12 positions match TRBD2. CDR3 length: 17 residues. Germline V gene lookup returns CDR1 PRHDT and CDR2 FYEKMQ (reference sequence). After removal of 5 bases from V and 5 bases from J, the junction contained 10 bases not matched to a gene. The CDR3 is CASSPGTSGPSNNEQFF. The CDR3 DNA reads TGTGCCAGCAGCCCCGGGACTAGCGGGCCGTCTAACAATGAGCAGTTCTTC.

The rearrangement joins TRBV4-2 to TRBJ2-5; D remains unclear. CDR1 is LGHNA, CDR2 YNFKEQ, per germline. The V and J ends lost 0 bases and 3 bases respectively, with 11 bases between them. The CDR3 is made up of 15 amino acids. The CDR3 here is CASSQDGRSKETQYF. CDR3 bases: TGTGCCAGCAGCCAAGACGGCAGGTCAAAAGAGACCCAGTACTTC.

The CDR3 sequence: CASSFTGTNLIEQYF. The CDR3 coding sequence is TGTGCCAGCAGTTTCACCGGGACCAACTTGATCGAGCAGTACTTC. This chain links TRBV27 with TRBJ2-7; D might be TRBD1 or TRBD2, each matching 5 bases. Germline CDR1 and CDR2: MNHEY and SMNVEV (reference sequence). Trimming removed 3 bases from V and 6 bases from J, with 18 bases in between. The CDR3 spans 15 residues.

The rearrangement links TRBV2 to TRBJ1-4, with a weak D call TRBD1 (6 bases). Germline values: CDR1 SNHLY, CDR2 FYNNEI. This CDR3 is 13 amino acids long. The V and J ends lost 9 bases and 5 bases respectively, with 13 bases between them. The CDR3 DNA reads as TGTGCCAGTGGTCGGGGGCCAAATGAAAAACTGTTTTTT. Amino acid sequence: CASGRGPNEKLFF.

The chain recombines TRBV28 with TRBJ2-2, with 9 bases matching TRBD2. The junction had 5 bases not matched to a gene; V was cut back by 2 bases and J by 4 bases. Looked up from germline, CDR1 is MDHEN and CDR2 is SYDVKM. This CDR3 contains 16 residues. The CDR3 region is CASSLISGSFTGELFF. As DNA, the CDR3 is TGTGCCAGCAGTTTAATTAGCGGGAGTTTCACCGGGGAGCTGTTTTTT.

The chain joins TRBV7-8 to TRBJ2-1, with TRBD2 matching 12 bases. V was pared by 0 bases and J by 4 bases, with 13 bases of the junction left unmatched. The CDR3 runs 20 residues. Germline CDR1 is SGHVS and CDR2 is FQNEAQ. The chain's CDR3 is CASSLALGLAGLSSYNEQFF. The CDR3 DNA follows: TGTGCCAGCAGCTTAGCCCTAGGACTAGCGGGATTATCCTCTTACAATGAGCAGTTCTTC.

The V gene is TRBV13, the J gene TRBJ1-2; D remains unclear. The germline V and J ends were trimmed by 1 base and 6 bases, with 6 bases remaining between them. Germline V gene sequence: CDR1 PRHDT, CDR2 FYEKMQ (reference sequence). CDR3 size: 12 residues. CDR3 DNA: TGTGCCAGCAGCTTAGCCAGTAATGGCTACACCTTC. The encoded protein is CASSLASNGYTF.

The V and J genes are TRBV6-5 and TRBJ1-2; 7 bases are a match to TRBD1. V lost 7 bases and J lost 10; bases outside the gene matches: 6. This CDR3 has 11 amino acids. Germline CDR1 reads MNHEY; CDR2 reads SVGAGI. This CDR3 reads CASTQGDHYTF. For the CDR3, the DNA is TGTGCCAGCACTCAGGGGGATCACTACACCTTC.

The V gene is TRBV6-1, the J gene TRBJ2-1, with 8 bases identical to TRBD2. The CDR3 covers 15 residues. Germline V gives CDR1 MNHNS, CDR2 SASEGT. Trimming took 6 bases from V and 5 from J; bases not matched to a gene: 9. Written as DNA, the CDR3 is TGTGCCAGCAGACCCCCGGGACTAGGCAACAATGAGCAGTTCTTC. Its protein is CASRPPGLGNNEQFF.

The rearrangement links TRBV23-1 to TRBJ1-1; 7 nucleotides line up with TRBD1. TRBV23-1 is assigned to the ORF class and has an uncertain function. This CDR3 is built from 14 residues. J was trimmed by 11 bases and V by 3 bases; bases with no gene match: 12. DNA for the CDR3: TGCGCCAGCAGTCACCCAGACAGGGCCCCAGCCGCTTTCTTT. This codes for CASSHPDRAPAAFF.

This clone was seen just once. The chain links TRBV5-1 to TRBJ2-5; D gene ambiguous. The CDR3 is made up of 11 amino acids. Germline-derived CDR1 and CDR2 are SGHRS and YFSETQ. V was clipped by 7 bases and J by 1 base, with 5 bases between them. CDR3 amino acids: CASAFQETQYF. The CDR3 nucleotides read TGCGCCAGCGCCTTCCAAGAGACCCAGTACTTC. The whole variable domain, filled in from reference TRBV5-1 and TRBJ2-5, reads KAGVTQTPRYLIKTRGQQVTLSCSPISGHRSVSWYQQTPGQGLQFLFEYFSETQRNKGNFPGRFSGRQFSNSRSEMNVSTLELGDSALYLCASAFQETQYFGPGTRLLVL.

This chain uses TRBV18 with TRBJ2-1, with 14 bases aligning to TRBD2. Germline V gene sequence: CDR1 KGHSH, CDR2 LQKENI. After removal of 3 bases from V and 9 bases from J, the junction contained 4 bases not matched to a gene. This CDR3 comprises 15 residues. CDR3 nucleotides: TGTGCCAGCTCACCGGGGACTAGCGGGGGCAGTGAGCAGTTCTTC. It codes for CASSPGTSGGSEQFF.

The chain couples TRBV10-2 to TRBJ2-2; D is uncertain. Per the germline V gene, CDR1 is WSHSY and CDR2 is SAAADI. The CDR3 consists of 15 residues. V dropped 0 bases and J dropped 4 bases, with 9 bases sitting between them. CDR3 sequence (DNA): TGCGCCAGCAGTGAGTCGAGTAGACTCACCGGGGAGCTGTTTTTT. This gives the protein CASSESSRLTGELFF.

The chain is built from TRBV4-3 and TRBJ2-3; no clear D. There are 11 residues in the CDR3. Trimming stripped 4 bases from V and 11 bases from J, with 10 bases between. Germline loops: CDR1 LGHNA, CDR2 YSLEER. CDR3 sequence: CASSLGTWQYF. In DNA form, the CDR3 reads TGCGCCAGCAGCCTAGGCACTTGGCAGTATTTT.

The chain carries TRBV6-4 and TRBJ1-1, with 9 positions matching TRBD1. With 3 bases clipped from V and 5 bases from J, the junction kept 13 bases outside the gene matches. The V gene's germline CDR1 is MRHNA and CDR2 SNTAGT. The CDR3 extends over 17 amino acids. CDR3 region: CASSEPMRTGARTEAFF. CDR3 coding DNA: TGTGCCAGCAGTGAACCTATGCGGACAGGGGCTCGGACTGAAGCTTTCTTT.

This chain links TRBV19 with TRBJ2-7; TRBD1 matches 7 bases. Trimming cost V 4 bases and J 3 bases; bases outside gene matches: 6. Germline assignment: CDR1 LNHDA and CDR2 SQIVND (reference sequence). There are 14 residues in the CDR3. CDR3 amino acids: CASSTSDRVYEQYF. In DNA, the CDR3 is TGTGCCAGTAGTACCTCAGACAGGGTCTACGAGCAGTACTTC.

CDR3 sequence: CASRRLSGGAGSLYTGELFF. The CDR3 nucleotides are TGTGCCAGCAGACGCCTGAGCGGGGGGGCCGGGTCTCTGTACACCGGGGAGCTGTTTTTT. J is TRBJ2-2 and V is TRBV13; 10 nucleotides match TRBD2. The CDR3 covers 20 residues. CDR1 and CDR2 (germline): PRHDT, FYEKMQ (reference sequence). J lost 3 bases, V lost 6 bases, and 19 bases had no gene match.

The genes are TRBV5-1 and TRBJ1-5; D is possibly TRBD1 (6 bases). The germline V gene encodes CDR1 SGHRS and CDR2 YFSETQ. Trimming cost V 7 bases and J 0 bases, with 11 bases left between them. The CDR3 is made up of 14 amino acids. The CDR3 DNA reads as TGCGCCAGCCGGGACACCAATAGCAATCAGCCCCAGCATTTT. Protein sequence: CASRDTNSNQPQHF.

V gene TRBV7-9 combines with J gene TRBJ2-2; a weak D match, TRBD1 (5 bases). Germline lookup yields CDR1 SEHNR and CDR2 FQNEAQ (reference sequence). CDR3 size: 15 residues. V lost 5 bases and J 1 base, leaving 11 bases between the germline ends. This CDR3 reads CASSHRRRNTGELFF. The CDR3 DNA is TGTGCCAGCAGCCACAGGAGACGGAACACCGGGGAGCTGTTTTTT. Full variable domain (missing parts from reference TRBV7-9 and TRBJ2-2): DTGVSQNPRHKITKRGQNVTFRCDPISEHNRLYWYRQTLGQGPEFLTYFQNEAQLEKSRLLSDRFSAERPKGSFSTLEIQRTEQGDSAMYLCASSHRRRNTGELFFGEGSRLTVL.

This chain joins TRBV9 and TRBJ2-1; a possible D gene is TRBD2 (6 bases). The length of the CDR3 is 14 residues. The germline gives CDR1 SGDLS, CDR2 YYNGEE. Trimming took 3 bases from V and 7 from J, leaving 14 bases between them. The CDR3 spells CASSATPGRNEQFF. CDR3 nucleotide sequence: TGTGCCAGCAGCGCGACACCAGGGAGGAATGAGCAGTTCTTC. The variable domain in full, completed from reference TRBV9 and TRBJ2-1, reads DSGVTQTPKHLITATGQRVTLRCSPRSGDLSVYWYQQSLDQGLQFLIQYYNGEERAKGNILERFSAQQFPDLHSELNLSSLELGDSALYFCASSATPGRNEQFFGPGTRLTVL.

CDR3 amino acids: CASSVGGPARSYEQYF. CDR3 bases: TGTGCCAGCAGCGTAGGGGGTCCAGCGAGGTCCTACGAGCAGTACTTC. The rearrangement uses TRBV9 and TRBJ2-7; D gene ambiguous. This CDR3 contains 16 residues. CDR1 is SGDLS and CDR2 is YYNGEE in the germline V gene. Trimming stripped 0 bases from V and 1 base from J, with 14 bases between.

The chain has TRBV18 and TRBJ1-1, with D uncertain. This CDR3 is built from 14 residues. V shed 3 bases and J shed 4 bases, with 12 bases lying between them. Germline V lookup: CDR1 KGHSH, CDR2 LQKENI. In nucleotides, the CDR3 is TGTGCCAGCTCACCGTCCAGTACTAGCACTGAAGCTTTCTTT. Its protein is CASSPSSTSTEAFF.

The chain links TRBV6-1 to TRBJ2-7; D is possibly TRBD2 (5 bases). V was shortened by 6 bases and J by 1 base, with 10 bases between the two germline ends. Germline lookup yields CDR1 MNHNS and CDR2 SASEGT. The CDR3 is 13 residues long. CDR3 nucleotides: TGTGCCAGCAGAGAGGGAACTTCCTACGAGCAGTACTTC. It specifies CASREGTSYEQYF.

This clone was observed a few times. CDR3: CASSQPGLAGGAINANTGELFF. CDR3 sequence (DNA): TGCGCCAGCAGCCAACCGGGACTAGCGGGGGGTGCAATCAACGCGAACACCGGGGAGCTGTTTTTT. This chain joins TRBV4-1 and TRBJ2-2; 15 nucleotides line up with TRBD2. Germline trimming cut 2 bases from V and 0 bases from J; bases unmatched to any gene: 13. The length of the CDR3 is 22 residues. Germline lookup yields CDR1 MGHRA and CDR2 YSYEKL.

The CDR3 DNA reads as TGCGCCAGCAGCTTGACAATTGGCACAGATACGCAGTATTTT. Encoded protein: CASSLTIGTDTQYF. This sequence joins TRBV5-1 and TRBJ2-3; D not resolved. The CDR3 extends over 14 amino acids. The ends were cut back, 1 base at V and 1 base at J, with 7 bases in the middle. Per the germline V gene, CDR1 is SGHRS and CDR2 is YFSETQ.